The TCR beta chain under discussion was sequenced for a study of T cell responses to AZD1222 COVID-19 vaccine. Overall study findings and caveats: Possibly, clonal diversity was underestimated; donors were largely white British and included more females.

Measured with immunoSEQ multiplex PCR; TCRdb has only the in-frame clones, and not every one. The sample has approximately 120,000 clones, 75% to 90% seen once; the top ten hold approximately 4.4%. To note about this clone: The antigen remains unidentified. The same CDR3 can be traced to other DNA sequences in this sample.

The CDR3 has 14 amino acids. V lost 0 bases and J lost 5, with 10 bases in between. Germline V lookup: CDR1 MRHNA, CDR2 SNTAGT. The J gene is TRBJ1-1, the V gene TRBV6-4; TRBD1 might be the D (6 bases). The sequence derives from an adult who received the AZD1222 COVID-19 vaccine. Sequences were derived from peripheral blood, sampled 28 days after the second AZD1222 dose. Here the CDR3 DNA reads TGTGCCAGCAGTGACTCATCGAGGGGGACTGAAGCTTTCTTT. The encoded protein is CASSDSSRGTEAFF.